This TCR beta chain was obtained from a study of cytomegalovirus exposure and HLA in healthy donors. Study-wide points: Rare sequences made up most TCRs, while some public TCRs were found in many donors.

On this clone itself: Antigen specificity is unknown.

The study ran its PCR with 60 Vbeta and 13 Jbeta primers. Profiled with immunoSEQ multiplex PCR; TCRdb holds only in-frame clones, not every one. The data contain about 83,000 clones, under 80% of them singletons. V lost 7 bases and J lost 7; bases outside the gene matches: 11. CDR1 and CDR2 (germline): SNHLY, FYNNEI. The CDR3 runs to 15 residues. The TCR sequence derives from a man younger than 35 in good health and CMV-seropositive. The chain has TRBV2 and TRBJ1-5; 9 positions match TRBD1. Sequencing was carried out using PBMCs. The CDR3, as DNA: TGTGCCAGCACATGGGACACAGGGGGCAGACAGCCCCAGCATTTT. Protein product: CASTWDTGGRQPQHF.